This T cell receptor beta chain was recorded in a study of regulatory T cells in long-lasting Graves disease (dated by TCRdb to the early 2020s). Study-wide context: Persistent Graves' disease was defined as antithyroid drug treatment for over 5 years with persistently positive TSH receptor autoantibodies. This study used TCR sequencing and RNA sequencing of peripheral blood to compare persistent Graves' disease patients against newly diagnosed Graves' disease patients. The study was conducted in China and was registered as a clinical trial. A total of 33 samples were covered by TCR sequencing, comprising 13 persistent and 20 or so newly diagnosed Graves' disease patients. On average, persistent Graves' disease patients in the clinical cohort had been on antithyroid drugs for around ten years.

Trimming at the junction amounts to 3 bases on V and 9 bases on J, and the germline ends lie 12 bases apart. The CDR3 holds 13 amino acids from the cysteine to the phenylalanine. The only DNA kept is the CDR3, 39 bases in frame from the first base. Based on the germline V gene, the CDR1 and CDR2 sequences are MNHEY and SVGAGI. With regard to this clonotype: Its recognized antigen is unknown. No base quality values were provided; no much bigger clone lies one nucleotide off.

Overall study results and their limits: Lower TCR Shannon entropy and fewer highly expanded clones were observed in persistent Graves' disease patients than in newly diagnosed patients, which suggested clonal expansion. The authors noted that the small sample size was a limitation that may lower accuracy. Patients with persistent disease shared more public clonotypes (about 2,900) than newly diagnosed patients did (about 1,000). TRBV28, TRBJ1-2 and TRBJ2-5 were preferentially used in persistent disease, while TRBV20-1 and TRBJ2-1 were favored in newly diagnosed disease. The study examined only peripheral blood because the primary lesion, thyroid tissue, could not be accessed. Only the TCR beta chain was sequenced and analyzed.

Receptors were amplified or captured by multiplex PCR. The sequencer listed for this sample is Illumina HiSeq 4000. To build TCR beta libraries, CDR3 regions were amplified by Arm-PCR using iRepertoire HTBI primers. Gel purification was performed on PCR products prior to sequencing. On the authors' methods: Gene usage analysis of CDR3 amino acid clonotypes used the 55 to 80 TRBV and around 13 TRBJ segments found across samples. COPE and FqMerger were used to merge filtered high-quality paired reads into contigs. BLAST was used to align contigs to the IMGT TRBV, TRBD and TRBJ reference genes, and CDR3 was defined following IMGT. Any clonotype with a frequency above 0.1% was classified as a highly expanded clone. Repertoire diversity was measured by Shannon entropy, and V-J evenness by the Gini coefficient. Clonotypes shared by more than one individual were considered public. TCRdb reprocessed the public reads (quality trimming at Q25 with fastp, clone calling with MiXCR) and kept in-frame beta chains. Each entry is one CDR3 protein sequence, shown with its most common DNA and genes. The V and J calls were determined by TCRdb, not by the authors. This sample has about 470,000 distinct CDR3 sequences in its table, and 20% to 25% of those were observed once. Jointly, the top ten make up around 7% of the sample.

The sample's time point, from its label and the paper: persistent/refractory GD, antithyroid drugs over 5 years with positive TRAb. For both TCR sequencing and RNA sequencing, RNA was extracted from PBMCs in TRIzol. The diagnosis of Graves' disease was made according to American Thyroid Association guidelines. The patients came from an endocrinology department in Xi'an, China. Each patient gave approximately 10 milliliters of peripheral blood, collected in an EDTA anticoagulant tube. PBMCs were isolated by Ficoll Paque Plus density gradient separation without further T cell sorting. RNA quality was checked with an Agilent 2100 Bioanalyzer and agarose gel, and concentration with a NanoDrop 2000.

The sample here was peripheral blood mononuclear cells (PBMCs), taken when the disease was refractory, from a patient treated with antithyroid drugs. In this chain, TRBV6-5 is recombined with TRBJ1-5; the D gene remains uncertain. The source is a female donor with Graves disease. The bases are TGTGCCAGCAGTTATGGCCCTTCGGGGCCCCAGCATTTT. Protein translation: CASSYGPSGPQHF.